This T cell receptor beta chain was found in a study of graft-versus-host responses after intestinal transplantation. Study overall: Anti-thymocyte globulin induction was given to all recipients, followed by tacrolimus and steroids for 3 to 4 years.

As concerns this clone: Antigen specificity is unknown.

Overall study results and limits: GvH clones were identified in recipient marrow, with some first appearing in ileum or blood. Where graft-donor T cell macrochimerism was present, patients had high graft-versus-host to host-versus-graft clonal ratios in allografts.

Data came from immunoSEQ multiplex PCR; TCRdb stores just in-frame clones and leaves some out. This sample has tens of thousands of clones, with 75% to 95% found just once. Trimming cost V 0 bases and J 8 bases, with 11 bases left between them. The CDR3 loop spans 13 amino acids. Germline CDR1 SGDLS, CDR2 YYNGEE. The chain joins TRBV9 to TRBJ1-1, with D maybe TRBD1 (5 bases). Sample: unstimulated CD8+ T cells sorted from spleen or lymph node cells, taken before transplant. This clonotype was sampled from a human donor who was the organ donor for an intestinal transplant. In DNA form, the CDR3 reads TGTGCCAGCAGCGTAGGTCGCAGGGACGAAGCTTTCTTT. Translation: CASSVGRRDEAFF.